These T cell receptor beta chains were read from a single sample in a study of blood T cell repertoires in COVID-19. Generated by immunoSEQ multiplex PCR, the TCRdb table keeps only in-frame clones and is missing some. The repertoire includes a few hundred thousand clones, 70% to 90% of them detected once, and roughly 4% sits in the top ten. Input material: PBMCs or T cells enriched from blood (not recorded which). These receptors were collected from a woman in her thirties who had recovered from COVID-19. CDR3s include the opening cysteine and the closing phenylalanine or tryptophan. D genes are given only for firm matches. Where a row states a size, it is once, few, many or the class of an expanded clone; other rows omit it.

TRBJ2-1,TRBV28,TRBD1,NA,CASSLDRNNEQFF,TGTGCCAGCAGTTTGGACAGGAACAATGAGCAGTTCTTC
TRBJ2-1,TRBV6-5,TRBD2,NA,CASRASGGHNEQFF,TGTGCCAGCAGAGCTAGCGGGGGCCACAATGAGCAGTTCTTC
TRBJ2-3,TRBV11-2,TRBD2,once,CASSLASGGGPSTDTQYF,TGTGCCAGCAGCTTAGCTAGCGGGGGGGGCCCTAGCACAGATACGCAGTATTTT
TRBJ2-2,TRBV6-5,NA,NA,CASLPRETNTGELFF,TGTGCCAGCCTACCTCGGGAGACGAACACCGGGGAGCTGTTTTTT
TRBJ1-6,TRBV5-1,NA,NA,CASSLRGVRSPLHF,TGCGCCAGCAGCTTGCGGGGGGTAAGATCACCCCTCCACTTT
TRBJ1-6,TRBV28,NA,NA,CASSLRLNSPLHF,TGTGCCAGCAGTTTGCGTTTGAATTCACCCCTCCACTTT
TRBJ1-5,TRBV4-2,NA,NA,CASSQDGSRGPQHF,TGTGCCAGCAGCCAAGATGGCTCCCGGGGGCCCCAGCATTTT
TRBJ1-2,TRBV19,TRBD1,NA,CASSTHRGPANYGYTF,TGTGCCAGTAGTACTCACAGGGGGCCCGCTAACTATGGCTACACCTTC
TRBJ1-2,TRBV12-3/TRBV12-4,NA,NA,CASSPTGNGYTF,TGTGCCAGCAGTCCCACGGGGAATGGCTACACCTTC
TRBJ1-3,TRBV29-1,TRBD1,NA,CSVEDRAFSGNTIYF,TGCAGCGTTGAGGACAGGGCCTTCTCTGGAAACACCATATATTTT
TRBJ2-6,TRBV19,TRBD1,NA,CASSPIFRTGLSGANVLTF,TGTGCCAGTAGCCCCATCTTTAGGACAGGATTATCTGGGGCCAACGTCCTGACTTTC
TRBJ1-2,TRBV28,TRBD1,NA,CASSSLGQGKGEGYTF,TGTGCCAGCAGTTCCCTCGGACAGGGAAAAGGTGAGGGCTACACCTTC
TRBJ1-2,TRBV19,NA,NA,CASSTTIYGYTF,TGTGCCAGTAGTACGACTATCTATGGCTACACCTTC
TRBJ1-5,TRBV27,NA,NA,CASSSGYYSNQPQHF,TGTGCCAGCAGCTCGGGGTACTATAGCAATCAGCCCCAGCATTTT
TRBJ2-3,TRBV5-1,NA,once,CASSAPEVDTQYF,TGCGCCAGCAGCGCCCCCGAGGTGGATACGCAGTATTTT
TRBJ1-1,TRBV7-9,TRBD1,NA,CASSLGARQGDTEAFF,TGTGCCAGCAGCTTAGGGGCACGGCAGGGGGACACTGAAGCTTTCTTT
TRBJ2-7,TRBV28,NA,NA,CASTLALPGYEQYF,TGTGCCAGCACCTTGGCCCTCCCTGGCTACGAGCAGTACTTC
TRBJ1-1,TRBV14,TRBD1,NA,CASSQEAGGGTEAFF,TGTGCCAGCAGCCAAGAGGCAGGGGGCGGCACTGAAGCTTTCTTT
TRBJ1-1,TRBV5-1,TRBD1,NA,CASSLTWTGPMNTEAFF,TGCGCCAGCAGCTTGACCTGGACAGGCCCAATGAACACTGAAGCTTTCTTT
TRBJ2-7,TRBV11-2,TRBD1,NA,CASSPYRDRVYEQYF,TGTGCCAGCAGCCCATACCGGGACAGGGTCTACGAGCAGTACTTC
TRBJ2-3,TRBV11-1,NA,NA,CASSLVRDTDTQYF,TGTGCCAGCAGCTTGGTCCGAGACACAGATACGCAGTATTTT
TRBJ1-1,TRBV5-6,TRBD1,NA,CASSLDRGNKNTEAFF,TGTGCCAGCAGCTTGGACAGGGGGAATAAGAACACTGAAGCTTTCTTT
TRBJ2-5,TRBV11-3,TRBD1,NA,CASSGQGKGETQYF,TGTGCCAGCAGCGGACAGGGTAAAGGGGAGACCCAGTACTTC
TRBJ2-7,TRBV28,TRBD2,NA,CASSFGASGGLSYEQYF,TGTGCCAGCAGTTTTGGGGCTAGCGGGGGGTTGAGCTACGAGCAGTACTTC
TRBJ1-2,TRBV21-1,NA,NA,CASSKGGRGYGYTF,TGTGCCAGCAGCAAAGGGGGTCGAGGGTATGGCTACACCTTC
TRBJ2-1,TRBV18,NA,NA,CASSPLAGLDEQFF,TGTGCCAGCTCACCACTCGCCGGGTTGGATGAGCAGTTCTTC
TRBJ1-4,TRBV28,NA,NA,CASSFSHGATNEKLFF,TGTGCCAGCAGTTTTTCCCACGGGGCAACTAATGAAAAACTGTTTTTT
TRBJ2-1,TRBV28,NA,NA,CASSRATGYNEQFF,TGTGCCAGCAGCAGAGCAACAGGGTACAATGAGCAGTTCTTC
TRBJ2-3,TRBV5-6,NA,NA,CASSPRGRGRVTDTQYF,TGTGCCAGCAGCCCCCGTGGGAGGGGGAGAGTAACAGATACGCAGTATTTT